These T cell receptor beta chains were read from a single sample in a study of neurological immune-mediated disorders. TCRdb called the 5' RACE reads again in MiXCR, with one record for every CDR3 protein. The sample has 50,000 to 70,000 distinct CDR3 sequences; around 10% are singletons. Sequenced material: PBMCs. The receptors derive from a male donor with HTLV-1-associated myelopathy (HAM/TSP). Both conserved end residues are part of each CDR3. A D gene is named only where the DNA matches it firmly. Clone size appears in some rows only: once, few, many, or a class for an expanded clone.

TRBJ1-2 many . TRBV7-9 CASSYGAEYGYTF TGTGCCAGCAGCTACGGAGCTGAGTATGGCTACACCTTC
TRBJ1-3 many . TRBV12-3/TRBV12-4 CASSFGVNTIYF TGTGCCAGCAGTTTCGGGGTCAACACCATATATTTT
TRBJ2-7 many . TRBV20-1 CSARMTDYEQYF TGCAGTGCTAGAATGACAGACTACGAGCAGTACTTC
TRBJ1-1 many . TRBV5-1 CASSLAANPGTEAFF TGCGCCAGCAGCTTGGCGGCGAACCCGGGCACTGAAGCTTTCTTT
TRBJ2-3 . TRBD1 TRBV13 CASSFRTGGGVTDTRYF TGTGCCAGCAGCTTCCGGACAGGGGGGGGCGTGACAGATACGCGGTATTTT
TRBJ1-6 many TRBD1 TRBV5-6 CASSQRTGSNSPLHF TGTGCCAGCAGCCAGCGGACAGGGAGCAATTCACCCCTCCACTTT
TRBJ2-7 many . TRBV20-1 CSARVAKGAAPLDF .
TRBJ1-2 many . TRBV27 CASSLSWFNYGYTF TGTGCCAGCAGTTTATCTTGGTTTAACTATGGCTACACCTTC
TRBJ1-3 many . TRBV9 CASSVDGTGGNTIYF TGTGCCAGCAGCGTAGACGGGACGGGAGGAAACACCATATATTTT
TRBJ2-1 few . TRBV5-1 CASSSSGIYNEQFF TGCGCCAGCAGCTCCAGCGGAATATACAATGAGCAGTTCTTC
TRBJ2-1 many TRBD1 TRBV3-1 CASSPGQINNNEQFF TGTGCCAGCAGCCCGGGACAGATTAACAACAATGAGCAGTTCTTC
TRBJ2-7 many . TRBV10-3 CAISPSKGRSSQYF TGTGCCATCAGTCCTTCTAAGGGCAGATCCTCGCAGTACTTC
TRBJ2-3 few . TRBV12-3/TRBV12-4 CATDGRQDSDTQYF TGTGCCACCGACGGGCGCCAAGATTCAGATACGCAGTATTTT
TRBJ1-1 few . TRBV20-1 CSGRLNTEAFF TGCAGTGGGCGGCTTAACACTGAAGCTTTCTTT
TRBJ1-5 many . TRBV7-2 CASSLVHSNQPQHF TGTGCCAGCAGCTTAGTCCATAGCAATCAGCCCCAGCATTTT
TRBJ2-2 many TRBD2 TRBV11-2 CASSLLGTRSGELFF TGTGCCAGCAGCTTACTCGGGACTAGATCCGGGGAGCTGTTTTTT
TRBJ2-5 many TRBD2 TRBV4-1 CASSLSTSGTGGETQYF TGCGCCAGCAGCCTATCGACTAGCGGGACCGGGGGAGAGACCCAGTACTTC
TRBJ1-2 . . TRBV20-1 CSALLAGISHGGGCTF TGCAGTGCCCTCTTAGCAGGGATCTCCCACGGGGGCGGCTGCACCTTC
TRBJ2-3 many . TRBV20-1 CSARDEPPGPDTQYF TGCAGTGCTAGAGATGAGCCTCCGGGTCCAGATACGCAGTATTTT
TRBJ2-2 few . TRBV6-2/TRBV6-3 CASSYPSTHDRPLGGELFF TGTGCCAGCAGTTACCCCTCCACCCACGACAGGCCACTTGGCGGGGAGCTGTTTTTT
TRBJ2-2 many . TRBV11-2 CASSLGSSSTGELFF TGTGCCAGCAGCCTCGGGTCGTCGAGCACCGGGGAGCTGTTTTTT
TRBJ2-7 many . TRBV21-1 CASNSGEQYF TGTGCCAGCAATTCGGGGGAGCAGTACTTC
TRBJ1-2 many . TRBV7-9 CASSIKAVNYGYTF TGTGCCAGCAGTATCAAAGCGGTTAACTATGGCTACACCTTC
TRBJ2-7 many . TRBV5-1 CASSLDPDPYEQYF TGCGCCAGCAGCTTGGATCCAGATCCCTACGAGCAGTACTTC
TRBJ1-1 many . TRBV7-2 CASSQGSANTEAFF TGTGCCAGCAGCCAGGGAAGCGCTAACACTGAAGCTTTCTTT
TRBJ2-7 many . TRBV4-3 CASSRDHQRQNSYEQYF TGCGCCAGCAGCCGGGACCATCAGCGACAAAATTCCTACGAGCAGTACTTC
TRBJ1-4 few . TRBV6-1 CASSEAVGGGRGYFRKLFF TGTGCCAGCAGTGAAGCGGTCGGAGGCGGGCGGGGATACTTCCGAAAACTGTTTTTT
TRBJ1-3 many . TRBV7-6 CASSLMDAPGNTIYF TGTGCCAGCAGCTTAATGGACGCTCCTGGAAACACCATATATTTT
TRBJ2-2 many . TRBV6-2/TRBV6-3 CASSILKNTGELFF TGTGCCAGCAGTATCCTTAAGAACACCGGGGAGCTGTTTTTT
TRBJ2-7 many TRBD2 TRBV5-1 CASSLVASGEHEQYF TGCGCCAGCAGCTTGGTGGCTAGCGGGGAGCACGAGCAGTACTTC
TRBJ1-2 . TRBD1 TRBV10-3 CASQGGRANYGYTF TGTGCCTCTCAGGGGGGAAGAGCTAACTATGGCTACACCTTC
TRBJ2-1 many . TRBV24-1 CATSDSKGDTYNEQFF TGTGCCACCAGTGACTCGAAAGGGGACACCTACAATGAGCAGTTCTTC
TRBJ1-1 many . TRBV4-3 CASSQDLDGGAFF TGCGCCAGCAGCCAAGATTTGGACGGGGGGGCTTTCTTT
TRBJ2-2 many . TRBV20-1 CSARVGRKNTGELFF TGCAGTGCTAGAGTGGGACGGAAGAACACCGGGGAGCTGTTTTTT
TRBJ2-3 few . TRBV20-1 CSARDLTGPADTQYF TGCAGTGCTAGAGATCTTACAGGGCCGGCAGATACGCAGTATTTT
TRBJ1-2 many TRBD1 TRBV20-1 CSGQPRGDYGYTF TGCAGTGGTCAACCCAGGGGGGACTATGGCTACACCTTC
TRBJ2-7 many TRBD1 TRBV28 CASAGDRGEGYF TGTGCCAGCGCTGGGGACAGGGGCGAGGGGTACTTC
TRBJ2-7 many TRBD1 TRBV6-2/TRBV6-3 CASSYPGTGEQYF TGTGCCAGCAGTTATCCCGGGACAGGGGAGCAGTACTTC
TRBJ2-7 many TRBD1 TRBV28 CASRPADRGPREQYF TGTGCCAGCAGGCCCGCCGACAGGGGCCCTAGGGAGCAGTACTTC
TRBJ1-2 once . TRBV6-5 CASSYVWGYDYTF TGTGCCAGCAGTTACGTTTGGGGATATGACTACACCTTC
TRBJ2-7 many TRBD2 TRBV5-1 CASSLASGASYEQYF TGCGCCAGCAGCTTGGCTAGCGGGGCTTCCTACGAGCAGTACTTC
TRBJ2-2 many TRBD2 TRBV5-1 CASSLVASGVQRTGELFF TGCGCCAGCAGCTTGGTGGCTAGCGGGGTACAGCGAACCGGGGAACTGTTTTTT
TRBJ1-3 many . TRBV9 CASSRGSSGNTIYF TGTGCCAGCAGCCGGGGGAGCTCTGGAAACACCATATATTTT
TRBJ2-3 many TRBD2 TRBV20-1 CSAPAGGTDTQYF TGCAGTGCCCCTGCGGGGGGCACAGATACGCAGTATTTT
TRBJ1-5 . . TRBV7-6 CASSPDGVGNQPQHF TGTGCCAGCAGCCCAGACGGGGTGGGCAATCAGCCCCAGCATTTT
TRBJ2-7 many TRBD1 TRBV12-3/TRBV12-4 CASRTDRGDPYEQYF TGTGCCAGCAGAACAGACAGGGGGGATCCCTACGAGCAGTACTTC
TRBJ1-5 many . TRBV20-1 CSARDPGLEGNQPQHF TGCAGTGCTAGAGATCCTGGTTTAGAGGGCAATCAGCCCCAGCATTTT
TRBJ2-7 many TRBD1 TRBV6-2/TRBV6-3 CASSHQGVGNEQYF TGTGCCAGCAGTCATCAGGGGGTCGGGAACGAGCAGTACTTC
TRBJ2-7 many . TRBV20-1 CSAVGWAAQNSYEQYF TGCAGTGCTGTCGGTTGGGCGGCGCAAAATTCCTACGAGCAGTACTTC
TRBJ1-5 few . TRBV20-1 CSAREGSGQPQHF TGCAGTGCTAGAGAAGGGTCAGGTCAGCCCCAGCATTTT
TRBJ2-7 many TRBD1 TRBV5-1 CASSFPGQVREQYF TGCGCCAGCAGCTTCCCGGGACAGGTACGCGAGCAGTACTTC
TRBJ1-1 many . TRBV10-3 CAVSQGKTEAFF TGTGCCGTCTCGCAGGGGAAGACTGAAGCTTTCTTT
TRBJ2-7 many . TRBV20-1 CSASSARTSPYEQYF TGCAGTGCTAGTTCCGCCAGGACATCTCCCTACGAGCAGTACTTC
TRBJ1-1 many . TRBV5-8 CASTLLRGRRTEAFF TGTGCCAGCACCCTCTTGAGGGGCCGGCGGACTGAAGCTTTCTTT
TRBJ2-1 . . TRBV24-1 CATSDKGDTLVNEQFF TGTGCCACCAGTGATAAGGGGGACACTCTTGTCAATGAGCAGTTCTTC